The 5 T cell receptor beta chains below come from one sample, sequenced in a study of OX40 agonist ivuxolimab in advanced cancers. Assay: immunoSEQ multiplex PCR; the TCRdb copy retains only in-frame clones and omits some. The sample includes some 12,000 clones, roughly 78% seen only once; the top ten take almost 40%. The starting material was CD4+ or CD8+ T cells sorted from blood, obtained in a trial of the OX40 agonist ivuxolimab. The receptors originated from an adult with an advanced solid tumor such as melanoma, head and neck, liver or kidney cancer.

The chain recombines TRBV7-9 with TRBJ2-7; 7 bases are shared with TRBD1. Trimming removed 10 bases from V and 2 bases from J; junction bases left unmatched: 23. The germline CDR1 and CDR2 sequences are SEHNR and FQNEAQ (reference sequence). The CDR3 runs to 18 residues. The CDR3 DNA follows: TGTGCCACCACGCCAGTGGCCACAGGGGCCCTCCCGCCCTACGAGCAGTACTTC. Protein: CATTPVATGALPPYEQYF.

V and J are TRBV14 and TRBJ1-2, with D perhaps matching TRBD1 (6 bases). The CDR3 sequence is 13 residues long. The V end was cut by 4 bases, the J end by 5 bases, with 11 bases between. In germline, CDR1 is SGHDN, CDR2 FVKESK. The CDR3 DNA is TGTGCCAGCAGCCCACAGGACAGATATGGCTACACCTTC. Its protein product is CASSPQDRYGYTF.

The chain uses TRBV5-1 and TRBJ2-3; 8 bases line up with TRBD2. This CDR3 contains 16 residues. Germline V CDR1 and CDR2: SGHRS, YFSETQ. V lost 8 bases to trimming and J lost 3 bases; unmatched junction nucleotides: 14. CDR3 nucleotide sequence: TGCGCCAGTACTCACCTGACTAGCGAGAATACAGATACGCAGTATTTT. Translation: CASTHLTSENTDTQYF.

V gene TRBV4-1 combines with J gene TRBJ1-1, with 9 bases lining up with TRBD1. Trimming removed 6 bases from V and 4 bases from J; junction bases left unmatched: 6. Germline V gives CDR1 MGHRA, CDR2 YSYEKL. This CDR3 contains 14 residues. The CDR3 spells CASSRQGESTEAFF. DNA for the CDR3: TGCGCCAGCAGTCGACAGGGGGAGAGCACTGAAGCTTTCTTT.

In its sample, this clone was seen once. V usage is TRBV4-1 and J usage is TRBJ1-1; 7 bases line up with TRBD1. The CDR3 runs to 16 residues. Trimming cost V 4 bases and J 0 bases; bases outside gene matches: 8. The germline CDR1 and CDR2 sequences are MGHRA and YSYEKL. Here the CDR3 reads CASSRSATGMNTEAFF. The CDR3 region has the DNA TGCGCCAGCAGCCGATCCGCGACAGGGATGAACACTGAAGCTTTCTTT.